Each of the 8 T cell receptor beta chains below was sequenced from the same sample in a study of cytomegalovirus exposure and HLA in healthy donors. Researchers ran the PCR with 60 Vbeta and 13 Jbeta primers. Measured with immunoSEQ multiplex PCR; TCRdb has only the in-frame clones, and not every one. The sample records more than 70,000 clones, around four fifths being singletons. The material sequenced was PBMCs. These receptors came from a man aged 45 to 65 in good health and CMV-seropositive.

The rearrangement uses TRBV19 and TRBJ1-4; the match to TRBD1 covers 7 bases. The V gene end was trimmed by 3 bases and the J gene end by 4 bases; junction bases not matched to a gene: 2. Germline-derived CDR1 and CDR2 are LNHDA and SQIVND (reference sequence). The CDR3 is 14 residues long. The DNA for the CDR3 is TGTGCCAGTAGTATTCGGGACAGTAATGAAAAACTGTTTTTT. Translated: CASSIRDSNEKLFF.

The chain has TRBV6-1 and TRBJ2-7; 9 positions agree with TRBD1. With V trimmed by 3 bases and J by 2 bases, 2 bases remained unmatched. Germline V gene sequence: CDR1 MNHNS, CDR2 SASEGT. This CDR3 has 14 amino acids. CDR3 region: CASSEGQGTYEQYF. In DNA form, the CDR3 reads TGTGCCAGCAGTGAGGGACAGGGTACCTACGAGCAGTACTTC.

CDR3 bases: TGTGCCGCGGTAGGGGACCTGCGGCCGGGGGGCCAGCAGTACTTC. Its translation is CAAVGDLRPGGQQYF. The V call is TRBV7-9, the J call TRBJ2-7, with a possible D match to TRBD2 (7 bases). Trimming cost V 11 bases and J 8 bases, with 28 bases left between them. Germline CDR1 and CDR2: SEHNR and FQNEAQ (reference sequence). The CDR3 is 15 amino acids.

The gene calls are TRBV6-1 and TRBJ1-2, with 9 bases fitting TRBD1. CDR3 length: 13 amino acids. The junction had 5 bases not matched to a gene; V was cut back by 6 bases and J by 6 bases. Germline V gene data show CDR1 as MNHNS and CDR2 as SASEGT. The CDR3 coding sequence is TGTGCCAGCAGCCCGGGACAGGGCCATGGCTACACCTTC. This sequence encodes CASSPGQGHGYTF.

The V and J genes are TRBV19 and TRBJ2-3; TRBD2 is a possible D gene (6 bases). Looked up from germline, CDR1 is LNHDA and CDR2 is SQIVND (reference sequence). The length of the CDR3 is 13 residues. V lost 9 bases, J lost 0 bases, and 10 bases lay in between. The CDR3 DNA sequence: TGTGCCAGCAAAGGGACTAGCACAGATACGCAGTATTTT. Its protein product is CASKGTSTDTQYF.

This chain connects TRBV11-2 to TRBJ2-7, with 11 bases matching TRBD2. CDR1 is SGHAT, CDR2 FQNNGV, per germline. The J segment lost 2 bases and the V segment lost 5 bases, leaving 14 bases of the junction unmatched. The CDR3 contains 18 residues. CDR3 protein: CASSLTGTSGSAPYEQYF. The CDR3 nucleotides read TGTGCCAGCAGCCTGACCGGGACTAGCGGTTCGGCCCCCTACGAGCAGTACTTC.

The gene calls are TRBV11-1 and TRBJ1-4; possibly TRBD1 for D (5 bases). V lost 2 bases and J lost 5, with 18 bases in between. In germline, CDR1 is SGHAT, CDR2 FQDESV (reference sequence). The CDR3 loop spans 17 amino acids. The CDR3 DNA reads as TGTGCCAGCAGCTTATCCCCGGCAGGGCGAAGGAATGAAAAACTGTTTTTT. Translated, it gives CASSLSPAGRRNEKLFF. The whole variable domain, filled in from reference TRBV11-1 and TRBJ1-4, reads EAEVAQSPRYKITEKSQAVAFWCDPISGHATLYWYRQILGQGPELLVQFQDESVVDDSQLPKDRFSAERLKGVDSTLKIQPAELGDSAMYLCASSLSPAGRRNEKLFFGSGTQLSVL.

This chain links TRBV6-1 with TRBJ2-1, with a weak D call TRBD2 (6 bases). The V and J ends lost 9 bases and 4 bases respectively, with 10 bases between them. From germline, CDR1 is MNHNS and CDR2 SASEGT. CDR3 length equals 12 residues. CDR3 sequence: CASFRGYNEQFF. The CDR3 DNA follows: TGTGCCAGTTTCCGGGGGTACAATGAGCAGTTCTTC.